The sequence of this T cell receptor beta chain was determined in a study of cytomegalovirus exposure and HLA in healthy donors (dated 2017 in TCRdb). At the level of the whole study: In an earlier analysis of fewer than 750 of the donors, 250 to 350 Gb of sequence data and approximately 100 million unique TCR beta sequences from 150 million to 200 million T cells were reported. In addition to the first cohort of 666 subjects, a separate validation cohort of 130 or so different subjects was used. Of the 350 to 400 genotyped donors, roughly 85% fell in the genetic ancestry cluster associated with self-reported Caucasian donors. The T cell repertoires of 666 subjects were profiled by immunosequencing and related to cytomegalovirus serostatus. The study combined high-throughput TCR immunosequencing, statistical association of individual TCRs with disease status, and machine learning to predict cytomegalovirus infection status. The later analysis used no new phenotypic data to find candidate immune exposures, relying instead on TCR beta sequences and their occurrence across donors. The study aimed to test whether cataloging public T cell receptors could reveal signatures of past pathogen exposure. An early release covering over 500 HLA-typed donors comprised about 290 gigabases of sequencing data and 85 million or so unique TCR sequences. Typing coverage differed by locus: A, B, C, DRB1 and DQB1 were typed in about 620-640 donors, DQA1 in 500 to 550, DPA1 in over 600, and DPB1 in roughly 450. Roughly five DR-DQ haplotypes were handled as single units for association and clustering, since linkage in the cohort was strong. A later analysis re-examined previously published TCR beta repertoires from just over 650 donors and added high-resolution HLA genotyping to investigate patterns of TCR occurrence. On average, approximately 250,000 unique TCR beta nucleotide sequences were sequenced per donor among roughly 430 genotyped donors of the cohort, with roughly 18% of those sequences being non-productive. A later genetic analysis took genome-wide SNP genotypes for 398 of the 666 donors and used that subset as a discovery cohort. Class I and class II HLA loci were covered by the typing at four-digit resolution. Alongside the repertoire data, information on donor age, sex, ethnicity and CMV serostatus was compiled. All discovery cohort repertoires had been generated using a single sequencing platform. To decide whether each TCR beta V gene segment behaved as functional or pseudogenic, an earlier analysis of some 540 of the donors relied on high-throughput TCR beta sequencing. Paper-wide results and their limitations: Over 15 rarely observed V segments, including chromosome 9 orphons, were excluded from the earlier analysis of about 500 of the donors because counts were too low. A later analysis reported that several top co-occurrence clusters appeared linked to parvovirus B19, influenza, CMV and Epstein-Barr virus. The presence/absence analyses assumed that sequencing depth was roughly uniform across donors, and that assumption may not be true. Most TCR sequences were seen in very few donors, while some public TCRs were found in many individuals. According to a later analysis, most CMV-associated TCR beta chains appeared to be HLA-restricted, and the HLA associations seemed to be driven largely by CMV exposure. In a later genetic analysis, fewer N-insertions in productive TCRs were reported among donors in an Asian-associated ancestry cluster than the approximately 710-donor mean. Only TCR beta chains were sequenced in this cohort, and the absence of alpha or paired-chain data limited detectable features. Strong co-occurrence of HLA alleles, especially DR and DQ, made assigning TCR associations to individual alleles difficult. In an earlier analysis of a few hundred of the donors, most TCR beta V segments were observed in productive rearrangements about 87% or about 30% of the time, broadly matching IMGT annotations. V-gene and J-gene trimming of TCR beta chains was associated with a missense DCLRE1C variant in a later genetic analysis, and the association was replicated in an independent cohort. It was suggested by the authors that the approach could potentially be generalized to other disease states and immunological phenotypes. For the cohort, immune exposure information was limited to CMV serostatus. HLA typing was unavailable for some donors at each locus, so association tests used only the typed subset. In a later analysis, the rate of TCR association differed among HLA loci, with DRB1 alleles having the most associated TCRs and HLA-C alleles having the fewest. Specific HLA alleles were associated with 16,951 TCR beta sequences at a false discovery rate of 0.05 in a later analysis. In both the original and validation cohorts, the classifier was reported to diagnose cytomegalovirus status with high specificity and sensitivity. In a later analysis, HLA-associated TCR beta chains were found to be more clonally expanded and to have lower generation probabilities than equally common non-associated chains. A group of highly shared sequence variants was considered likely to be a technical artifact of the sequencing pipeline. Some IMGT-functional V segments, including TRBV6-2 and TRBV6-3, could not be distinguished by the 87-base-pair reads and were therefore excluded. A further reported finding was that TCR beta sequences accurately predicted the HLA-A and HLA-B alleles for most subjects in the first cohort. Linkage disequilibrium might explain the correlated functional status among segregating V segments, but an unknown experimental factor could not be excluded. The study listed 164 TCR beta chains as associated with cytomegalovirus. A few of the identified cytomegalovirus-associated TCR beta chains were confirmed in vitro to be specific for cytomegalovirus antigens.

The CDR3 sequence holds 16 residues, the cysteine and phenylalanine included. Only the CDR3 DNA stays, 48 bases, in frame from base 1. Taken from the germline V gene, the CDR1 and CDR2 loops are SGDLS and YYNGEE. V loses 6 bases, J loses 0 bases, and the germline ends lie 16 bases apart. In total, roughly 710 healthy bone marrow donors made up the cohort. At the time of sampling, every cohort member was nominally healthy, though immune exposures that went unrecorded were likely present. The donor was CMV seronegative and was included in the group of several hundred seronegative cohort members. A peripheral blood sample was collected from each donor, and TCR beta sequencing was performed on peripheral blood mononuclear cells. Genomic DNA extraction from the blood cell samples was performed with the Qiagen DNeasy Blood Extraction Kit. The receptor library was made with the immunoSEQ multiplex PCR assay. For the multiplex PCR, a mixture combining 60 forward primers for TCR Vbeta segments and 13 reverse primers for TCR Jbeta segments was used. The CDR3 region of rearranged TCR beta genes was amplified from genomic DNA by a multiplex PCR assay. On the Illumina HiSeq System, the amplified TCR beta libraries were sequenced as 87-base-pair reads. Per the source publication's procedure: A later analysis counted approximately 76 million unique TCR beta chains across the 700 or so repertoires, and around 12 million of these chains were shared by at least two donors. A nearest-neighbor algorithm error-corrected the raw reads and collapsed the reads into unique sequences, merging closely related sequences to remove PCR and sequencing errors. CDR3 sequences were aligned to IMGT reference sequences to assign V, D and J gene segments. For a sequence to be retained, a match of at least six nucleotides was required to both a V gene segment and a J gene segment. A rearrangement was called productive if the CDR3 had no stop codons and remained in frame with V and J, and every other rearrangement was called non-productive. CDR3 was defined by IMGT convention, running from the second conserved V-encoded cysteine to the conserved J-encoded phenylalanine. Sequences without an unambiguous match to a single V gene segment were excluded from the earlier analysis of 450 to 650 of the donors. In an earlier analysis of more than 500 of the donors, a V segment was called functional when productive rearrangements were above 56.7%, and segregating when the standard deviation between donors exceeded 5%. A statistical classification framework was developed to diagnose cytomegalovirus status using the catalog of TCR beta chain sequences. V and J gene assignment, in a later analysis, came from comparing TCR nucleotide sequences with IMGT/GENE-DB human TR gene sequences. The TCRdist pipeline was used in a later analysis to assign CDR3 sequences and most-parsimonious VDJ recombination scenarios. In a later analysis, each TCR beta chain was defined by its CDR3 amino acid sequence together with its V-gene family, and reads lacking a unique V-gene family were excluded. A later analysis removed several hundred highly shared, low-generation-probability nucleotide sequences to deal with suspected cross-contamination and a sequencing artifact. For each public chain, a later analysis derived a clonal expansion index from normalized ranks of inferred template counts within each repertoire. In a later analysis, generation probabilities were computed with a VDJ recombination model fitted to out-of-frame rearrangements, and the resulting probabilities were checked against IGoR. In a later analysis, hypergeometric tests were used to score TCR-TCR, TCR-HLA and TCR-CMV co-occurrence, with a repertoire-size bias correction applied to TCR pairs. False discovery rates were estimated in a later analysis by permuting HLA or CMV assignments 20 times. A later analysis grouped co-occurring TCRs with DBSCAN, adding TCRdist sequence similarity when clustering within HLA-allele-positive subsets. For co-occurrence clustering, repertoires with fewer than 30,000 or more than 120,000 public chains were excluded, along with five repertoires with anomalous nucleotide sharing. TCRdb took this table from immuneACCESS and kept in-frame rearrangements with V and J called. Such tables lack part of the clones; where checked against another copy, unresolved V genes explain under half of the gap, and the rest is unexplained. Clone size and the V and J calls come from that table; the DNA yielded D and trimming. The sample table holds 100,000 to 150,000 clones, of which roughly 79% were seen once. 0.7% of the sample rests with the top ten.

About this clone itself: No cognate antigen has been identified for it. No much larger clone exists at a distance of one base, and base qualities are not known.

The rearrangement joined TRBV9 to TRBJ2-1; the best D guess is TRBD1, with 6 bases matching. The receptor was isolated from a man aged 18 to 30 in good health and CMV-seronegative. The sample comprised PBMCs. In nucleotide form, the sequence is TGTGCCAGCACCCCTTCCGACAGGAGCTCCTACAATGAGCAGTTCTTC. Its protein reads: CASTPSDRSSYNEQFF. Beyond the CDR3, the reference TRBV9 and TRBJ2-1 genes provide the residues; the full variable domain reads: DSGVTQTPKHLITATGQRVTLRCSPRSGDLSVYWYQQSLDQGLQFLIQYYNGEERAKGNILERFSAQQFPDLHSELNLSSLELGDSALYFCASTPSDRSSYNEQFFGPGTRLTVL.